These T cell receptor beta chains were read from a single sample in a study of naive CD8 T cells in extremely preterm neonates. The method was immunoSEQ multiplex PCR; TCRdb's version includes in-frame clones alone and lacks a portion of them. The repertoire holds 20,000 to 30,000 clones, with roughly 88% as singletons. Sequenced material: naive CD8+ T cells from cord blood. The source of these receptors is a boy who was born preterm. The conserved cysteine and the conserved F or W are not part of the CDR3 here.

V gene,J gene,CDR3 protein
TRBV4-1,TRBJ2-7,AGSQGDSSYEQY
TRBV5-1,TRBJ2-1,ASSLDNEQF
TRBV6-5,TRBJ2-5,ASSYSTQETQY
TRBV7-3,TRBJ2-7,ASSWTGGSYEQY
TRBV5-1,TRBJ2-2,ASSFGTGGTGELF
TRBV4-2,TRBJ2-7,ASSHYEQY
TRBV10-1,TRBJ2-7,ASSETGASEQY
TRBV19,TRBJ2-2,ASSIVFLAGNTGELF
TRBV7-9,TRBJ1-2,ASSLDRVFGYT
TRBV9,NA,ASSPSGGDDEQY
TRBV4-1,TRBJ2-1,ASSQDYNEQF
TRBV27,TRBJ1-5,ASSNPGQGDQPQH
TRBV5-1,TRBJ2-1,ASSPAIYGTNYNEQF
TRBV7-3,TRBJ2-1,ASSLTGGAHEQF
TRBV19,TRBJ2-7,ASSFDTYEQY
TRBV27,TRBJ1-2,ASSLTGGYGYT
TRBV19,TRBJ1-6,ASSIGDRGLSPLH
TRBV2,TRBJ1-5,ASSEAWGNQPQH
TRBV7-9,TRBJ2-5,ASSGEETQY
TRBV6-5,TRBJ2-1,ASSYPGYNEQF
TRBV4-1,TRBJ2-5,ASSQDGTGETQY
TRBV10-3,TRBJ2-7,AIGTKAGSYEQY
TRBV6-5,TRBJ2-1,ASSYSSGGYNEQF
TRBV6-5,TRBJ1-5,ASSYSTRETQH
TRBV19,TRBJ2-7,ASSIGQGSSYEQY
TRBV7-9,TRBJ2-7,ASSFASGGADSYEQY
TRBV4-1,TRBJ2-7,ASSQVTGSPSYEQY
TRBV19,TRBJ2-7,ASSGGSSYEQY
TRBV6-6,TRBJ2-5,ASSYRTSGETQY
TRBV19,TRBJ2-3,ASSIGSGATDTQY
TRBV19,TRBJ2-7,ASSMGIGGYEQY
TRBV30,TRBJ2-3,AWSDRGDTQY
TRBV2,TRBJ2-7,ASSEGLAGYEQY
TRBV5-1,TRBJ1-2,ASSLDKNYGYT
TRBV10-1,TRBJ2-7,ASGDSSYEQY
TRBV9,TRBJ1-2,ASSGQGYGYT
TRBV21-1,TRBJ1-6,ASSRPGTGDNSPLH
TRBV6-5,TRBJ2-7,ASSLTGGFYEQY
TRBV7-9,TRBJ1-3,ASSFDNSGNTIY
TRBV11-2,TRBJ2-1,ASSPGTGGNEQF
TRBV7-6,TRBJ2-7,ASSLTTYEQY
TRBV7-9,TRBJ2-7,ASSPHTYEQY